A single sample is the source of the 28 T cell receptor beta chains below, sequenced in a study of CD4+ T cells in melanoma. The assay was immunoSEQ multiplex PCR, and TCRdb's table has in-frame clones only and misses some. Among roughly 150,000 clones listed, nearly 95% were seen once. Receptor source: a human donor with melanoma.

The chain recombines TRBV7-6 with TRBJ2-7, with D perhaps matching TRBD2 (7 bases). V gave up 1 base and J gave up 7 bases, with 11 bases separating them. The CDR3 sequence is 13 residues long. Per the germline V gene, CDR1 is SGHVS and CDR2 is FNYEAQ. CDR3 nucleotide sequence: TGTGCCAGCAGCTTAGGCAGGGGAGGGGAGCAGTACTTC. Protein product: CASSLGRGGEQYF.

The chain employs TRBV5-1 and TRBJ2-1; tentative D call: TRBD2 (6 bases). This CDR3 contains 15 residues. The germline V and J ends were trimmed by 4 bases and 5 bases, with 16 bases remaining between them. CDR1 is SGHRS, CDR2 YFSETQ, per germline. The CDR3 is CASSRGTASNNEQFF. In DNA form, the CDR3 reads TGCGCCAGCAGCCGCGGGACTGCCTCGAACAATGAGCAGTTCTTC.

The CDR3 region has the DNA TGTGCCTGGAGTTTGAGGGGAAGGGGGAATAATTCACCCCTCCACTTT. Translation gives CAWSLRGRGNNSPLHF. The chain uses TRBV30 and TRBJ1-6, with D possibly being TRBD1 (6 bases). This CDR3 spans 16 amino acids. V was shortened by 2 bases and J by 5 bases, with 16 bases between the two germline ends. Per the germline V gene, CDR1 is GTSNPN and CDR2 is SVGIG (reference sequence).

DNA for the CDR3: TGTGCCAGCAAGGGTAATGAAAAACTGTTTTTT. This sequence encodes CASKGNEKLFF. The chain links TRBV28 to TRBJ1-4; D not certain. The CDR3 loop spans 11 amino acids. The V gene's germline CDR1 is MDHEN and CDR2 SYDVKM. The V gene lost 7 bases and the J gene lost 4 bases, with 4 bases spanning the gap.

The chain combines TRBV23-1 with TRBJ2-7; D uncertain. TRBV23-1 is noted as an ORF with a role that remains uncertain. Trimming left V 9 bases short and J 4 bases short, with 16 bases between. This CDR3 is built from 13 residues. The CDR3 sequence is CASRGRIEYEQYF. In DNA, the CDR3 is TGCGCCAGTCGAGGTAGGATTGAGTACGAGCAGTACTTC.

The chain links TRBV9 to TRBJ2-7, with D hard to call. Trimming left V 1 base short and J 5 bases short, with 4 bases between. The germline CDR1 and CDR2 sequences are SGDLS and YYNGEE. The CDR3 is made up of 11 amino acids. CDR3 protein: CASSVFNEQYF. CDR3 DNA sequence: TGTGCCAGCAGCGTATTTAACGAGCAGTACTTC.

This chain links TRBV9 with TRBJ2-1; no definite D call. Germline assignment: CDR1 SGDLS and CDR2 YYNGEE. CDR3 length: 14 amino acids. Deletions cut 3 bases from V and 8 bases from J, with 15 bases between. Here the CDR3 reads CASSGRLGPDEQFF. The CDR3 nucleotides read TGTGCCAGCAGCGGACGATTAGGTCCTGATGAGCAGTTCTTC.

This clone was observed a single time. As DNA, the CDR3 is TGTGCCAGTAGTCCATGGGGACAGGGTCGGCAGCCCCAGCATTTT. This sequence encodes CASSPWGQGRQPQHF. V gene TRBV19 combines with J gene TRBJ1-5; TRBD1 aligns across 9 bases. V gave up 5 bases and J gave up 7 bases; unmatched junction bases: 9. Germline CDR1 is LNHDA and CDR2 is SQIVND (reference sequence). The CDR3 length is 15 residues.

This chain joins TRBV6-5 and TRBJ1-2, with D possibly matching TRBD1 (6 bases). The V gene's germline CDR1 is MNHEY and CDR2 SVGAGI. Trimming took off 2 bases at V and 6 bases at J, with 10 bases between the two ends. This CDR3 comprises 13 residues. DNA of the CDR3: TGTGCCAGCAGTTACAGGGGGGGGCATGGCTACACCTTC. Protein sequence: CASSYRGGHGYTF.

The CDR3 spells CASSPQHPDTQYF. The CDR3 DNA reads TGTGCCAGCTCACCGCAGCATCCAGATACGCAGTATTTT. The J gene is TRBJ2-3, the V gene TRBV18; D unclear. This CDR3 spans 13 amino acids. Trimming left V 3 bases short and J 4 bases short, with 8 bases between. The V gene's germline CDR1 is KGHSH and CDR2 LQKENI.

The J gene is TRBJ1-1, the V gene TRBV6-5; D is uncertain. V was clipped by 5 bases and J by 6 bases, with 16 bases between them. The CDR3 has 14 residues. Germline CDR1 is MNHEY and CDR2 is SVGAGI. CDR3 sequence reads: CASSPGFHRAEAFF. As DNA, the CDR3 is TGTGCCAGCAGTCCGGGCTTTCATCGAGCTGAAGCTTTCTTT.

V is TRBV6-5 and J is TRBJ1-4; weak D call: TRBD1 (6 bases). V lost 2 bases and J lost 8, with 12 bases in between. The CDR3 sequence is 14 residues long. Germline V gene lookup returns CDR1 MNHEY and CDR2 SVGAGI. CDR3 sequence (DNA): TGTGCCAGCAGTTACGACAGGTCAGACGAAAAACTGTTTTTT. Translating gives CASSYDRSDEKLFF.

V is TRBV5-1 and J is TRBJ1-1, with 7 bases matching TRBD1. This CDR3 spans 13 amino acids. V shed 0 bases and J 8 bases; nucleotides not matched to a gene: 4. Germline CDR1 and CDR2: SGHRS and YFSETQ. In DNA form, the CDR3 reads TGCGCCAGCAGCTTGGTAGGGGGCAGGGAAGCTTTCTTT. Encoded protein: CASSLVGGREAFF. Full variable domain (missing parts from reference TRBV5-1 and TRBJ1-1): KAGVTQTPRYLIKTRGQQVTLSCSPISGHRSVSWYQQTPGQGLQFLFEYFSETQRNKGNFPGRFSGRQFSNSRSEMNVSTLELGDSALYLCASSLVGGREAFFGQGTRLTVV.

This chain joins TRBV6-5 and TRBJ2-5, with TRBD2 matching 9 bases. This CDR3 spans 16 amino acids. Germline lookup yields CDR1 MNHEY and CDR2 SVGAGI. V gave up 0 bases and J gave up 1 base; unmatched junction bases: 3. The CDR3 DNA is TGTGCCAGCAGTTACTCACTAGCGGGTTTCCAAGAGACCCAGTACTTC. Encoded protein: CASSYSLAGFQETQYF.

V usage is TRBV29-1 and J usage is TRBJ1-1; D is ambiguous. The V and J ends lost 7 bases and 6 bases respectively, with 12 bases between them. Germline lookup yields CDR1 SQVTM and CDR2 ANQGSEA. The CDR3 spans 11 residues. CDR3: CSAEVLAEAFF. The CDR3 coding sequence is TGCAGCGCTGAGGTGCTGGCTGAAGCTTTCTTT.

This rearrangement joins TRBV19 to TRBJ1-5; possible D gene TRBD1, 6 bases. Germline CDR1 LNHDA, CDR2 SQIVND (reference sequence). V lost 3 bases to trimming and J lost 4 bases, with 10 bases between them. The CDR3 length is 14 residues. Here the CDR3 reads CASSIRDTNQPQHF. The CDR3 nucleotides are TGTGCCAGTAGTATCAGGGACACAAATCAGCCCCAGCATTTT.

This chain joins TRBV13 and TRBJ2-5; no definite D call. Germline lookup yields CDR1 PRHDT and CDR2 FYEKMQ (reference sequence). V was trimmed by 5 bases and J by 1 base, leaving 11 bases between them. The CDR3 has 14 residues. The CDR3 here is CASSPKPTQETQYF. In nucleotides, the CDR3 is TGTGCCAGCAGCCCGAAACCTACCCAAGAGACCCAGTACTTC.

The chain recombines TRBV7-2 with TRBJ2-6, with TRBD2 identical over 15 bases. After removal of 5 bases from V and 3 bases from J, the junction contained 5 bases not matched to a gene. CDR3 length: 18 amino acids. CDR1 SGHTA and CDR2 FQGNSA come from the germline V gene. The CDR3 is CASSRTSGGAYGANVLTF. As DNA, the CDR3 is TGTGCCAGCAGCCGGACTAGCGGGGGGGCGTATGGGGCCAACGTCCTGACTTTC.

The chain is built from TRBV27 and TRBJ2-1, with D perhaps TRBD1 or TRBD2 (5 bases each). This CDR3 is built from 15 residues. Germline values: CDR1 MNHEY, CDR2 SMNVEV (reference sequence). V lost 3 bases and J lost 6, with 15 bases in between. The CDR3 region is CASSFLSSGSNEQFF. In DNA, the CDR3 is TGTGCCAGCAGTTTTCTCAGTTCAGGGAGCAATGAGCAGTTCTTC.

Written as DNA, the CDR3 is TGTGCCAGCAGTCCTCAGGGATCCTACGAGCAGTACTTC. This sequence encodes CASSPQGSYEQYF. V is TRBV6-5 and J is TRBJ2-7; D is perhaps TRBD1 (5 bases). The CDR3 runs to 13 residues. Trimming took off 5 bases at V and 1 base at J, with 9 bases between the two ends. Germline V CDR1 and CDR2: MNHEY, SVGAGI.

This chain uses TRBV19 with TRBJ1-1; unclear D gene. The CDR3 sequence is 13 residues long. V was shortened by 9 bases and J by 4 bases, with 15 bases between the two germline ends. The germline V gene encodes CDR1 LNHDA and CDR2 SQIVND (reference sequence). CDR3 loop: CASNDLRPTEAFF. The CDR3 nucleotides read TGTGCCAGCAATGACCTCCGCCCCACTGAAGCTTTCTTT.

The rearrangement joins TRBV29-1 to TRBJ1-1; the D is unclear. The germline gives CDR1 SQVTM, CDR2 ANQGSEA. CDR3 length equals 12 residues. Trimming removed 6 bases from V and 8 bases from J, with 16 bases in between. CDR3 DNA: TGCAGCGTCTCGGCCCGGAGATCAGAAGCTTTCTTT. Its translation is CSVSARRSEAFF.

The genes are TRBV11-2 and TRBJ2-1, with D tentatively TRBD1 (5 bases). With 2 bases removed from V and 0 bases from J, the gap between germline ends came to 14 bases. The CDR3 spans 17 residues. CDR1 is SGHAT, CDR2 FQNNGV, per germline. In nucleotides, the CDR3 is TGTGCCAGCAGCTTAAAGGTCAGGGCGAGCTCCTACAATGAGCAGTTCTTC. Its translation is CASSLKVRASSYNEQFF.

The rearrangement joins TRBV7-3 to TRBJ2-1, with a possible D match to TRBD1 (6 bases). V was clipped by 5 bases and J by 6 bases, with 23 bases between them. The CDR3 spans 17 residues. The germline gives CDR1 SGHTA, CDR2 FQGTGA. The CDR3 sequence is CASSARSTGLGPNEQFF. The CDR3 DNA is TGTGCCAGCAGCGCCCGTAGCACAGGGTTGGGTCCCAATGAGCAGTTCTTC.

This clone appeared a few times. The chain uses TRBV6-1 and TRBJ2-7, with D uncertain. The CDR3 consists of 16 residues. CDR1 MNHNS and CDR2 SASEGT come from the germline V gene. Trimming cost V 1 base and J 2 bases, with 15 bases left between them. The CDR3 loop is CASSEGGWTSPYEQYF. The CDR3 nucleotides read TGTGCCAGCAGTGAAGGAGGTTGGACCAGTCCCTACGAGCAGTACTTC.

The V call is TRBV9, the J call TRBJ2-3; tentatively, D is TRBD2 (7 bases). V was pared by 0 bases and J by 2 bases, with 13 bases between. This CDR3 contains 16 residues. Germline-derived CDR1 and CDR2 are SGDLS and YYNGEE. The CDR3 region has the DNA TGTGCCAGCAGCGTAGAAGGGGGGGGAAACACAGATACGCAGTATTTT. It encodes CASSVEGGGNTDTQYF.

This chain connects TRBV27 to TRBJ2-2; possibly TRBD1 or TRBD2 for D (6 bases each). V dropped 2 bases and J dropped 4 bases, with 14 bases sitting between them. The CDR3 is made up of 16 amino acids. Germline V gene lookup returns CDR1 MNHEY and CDR2 SMNVEV (reference sequence). The CDR3 DNA reads as TGTGCCAGCAGTTTAAGGGGGGCCGTTAGCACCGGGGAGCTGTTTTTT. Translated: CASSLRGAVSTGELFF.

The chain links TRBV5-1 to TRBJ1-4; a possible D gene is TRBD1 (5 bases). The V end lost 3 bases, the J end lost 1 base, and 13 bases lay between the germline ends. There are 16 residues in the CDR3. CDR1 and CDR2 (germline): SGHRS, YFSETQ. For the CDR3, the DNA is TGCGCCAGCAGCTCTGGACCCCAGGGAACTAATGAAAAACTGTTTTTT. Residues: CASSSGPQGTNEKLFF.